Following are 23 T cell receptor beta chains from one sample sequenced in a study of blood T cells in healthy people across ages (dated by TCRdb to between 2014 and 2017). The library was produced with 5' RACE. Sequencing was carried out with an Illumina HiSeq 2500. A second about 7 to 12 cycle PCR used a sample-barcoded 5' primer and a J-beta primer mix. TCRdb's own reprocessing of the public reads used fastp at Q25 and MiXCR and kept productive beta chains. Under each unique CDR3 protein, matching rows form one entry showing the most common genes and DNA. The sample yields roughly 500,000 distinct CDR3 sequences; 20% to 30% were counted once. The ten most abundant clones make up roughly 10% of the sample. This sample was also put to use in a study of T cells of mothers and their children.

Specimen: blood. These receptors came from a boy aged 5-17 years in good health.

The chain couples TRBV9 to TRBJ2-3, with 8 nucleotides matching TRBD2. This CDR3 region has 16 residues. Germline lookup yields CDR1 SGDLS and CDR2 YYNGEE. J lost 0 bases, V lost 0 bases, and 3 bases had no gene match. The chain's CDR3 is CASSVGSSGSTDTQYF. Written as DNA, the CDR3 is TGTGCCAGCAGCGTAGGGTCTAGCGGGAGCACAGATACGCAGTATTTT. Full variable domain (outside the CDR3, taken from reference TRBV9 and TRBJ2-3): DSGVTQTPKHLITATGQRVTLRCSPRSGDLSVYWYQQSLDQGLQFLIQYYNGEERAKGNILERFSAQQFPDLHSELNLSSLELGDSALYFCASSVGSSGSTDTQYFGPGTRLTVL.

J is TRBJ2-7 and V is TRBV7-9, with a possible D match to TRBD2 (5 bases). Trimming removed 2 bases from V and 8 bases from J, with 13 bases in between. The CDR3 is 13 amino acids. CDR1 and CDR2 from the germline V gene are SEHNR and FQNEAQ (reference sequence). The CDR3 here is CASSLLAGPQQYF. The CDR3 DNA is TGTGCCAGCAGCTTATTGGCGGGCCCACAGCAGTACTTC. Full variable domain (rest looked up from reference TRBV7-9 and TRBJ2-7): DTGVSQNPRHKITKRGQNVTFRCDPISEHNRLYWYRQTLGQGPEFLTYFQNEAQLEKSRLLSDRFSAERPKGSFSTLEIQRTEQGDSAMYLCASSLLAGPQQYFGPGTRLTVT.

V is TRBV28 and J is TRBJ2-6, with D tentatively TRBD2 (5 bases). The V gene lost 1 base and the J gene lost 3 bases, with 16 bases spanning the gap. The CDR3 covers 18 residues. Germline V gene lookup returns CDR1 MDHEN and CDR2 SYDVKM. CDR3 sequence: CASSLSFLLANGANVLTF. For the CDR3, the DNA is TGTGCCAGCAGTTTATCGTTTCTTCTAGCCAATGGGGCCAACGTCCTGACTTTC.

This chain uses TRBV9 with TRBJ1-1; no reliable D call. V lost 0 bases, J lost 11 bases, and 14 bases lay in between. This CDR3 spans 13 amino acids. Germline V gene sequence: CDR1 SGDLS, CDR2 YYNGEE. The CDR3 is CASSVGSIGRAFF. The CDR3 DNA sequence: TGTGCCAGCAGCGTAGGATCGATTGGAAGGGCTTTCTTT. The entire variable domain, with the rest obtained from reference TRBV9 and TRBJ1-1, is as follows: DSGVTQTPKHLITATGQRVTLRCSPRSGDLSVYWYQQSLDQGLQFLIQYYNGEERAKGNILERFSAQQFPDLHSELNLSSLELGDSALYFCASSVGSIGRAFFGQGTRLTVV.

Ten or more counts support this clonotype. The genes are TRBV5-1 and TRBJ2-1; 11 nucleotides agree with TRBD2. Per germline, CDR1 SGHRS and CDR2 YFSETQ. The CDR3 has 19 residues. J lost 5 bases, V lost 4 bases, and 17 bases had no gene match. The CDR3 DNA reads TGCGCCAGCAGCGTGGCAACCCTAGCGGGAGGATACTTGGACAATGAGCAGTTCTTC. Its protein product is CASSVATLAGGYLDNEQFF.

This chain's CDR3 is CASSLFGTGDHEQYF. In DNA, the CDR3 is TGCGCCAGCAGCTTGTTCGGGACAGGGGACCACGAGCAGTACTTC. This rearrangement joins TRBV5-1 to TRBJ2-7, with 10 bases lining up with TRBD1. Germline trimming cut 1 base from V and 5 bases from J; bases unmatched to any gene: 6. The CDR3 spans 15 residues. Germline loops: CDR1 SGHRS, CDR2 YFSETQ.

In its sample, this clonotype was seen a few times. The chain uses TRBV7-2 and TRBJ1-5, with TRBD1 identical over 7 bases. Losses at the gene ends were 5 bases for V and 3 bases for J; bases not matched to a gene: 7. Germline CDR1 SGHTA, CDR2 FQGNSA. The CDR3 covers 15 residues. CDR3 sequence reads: CASSLGDSLNQPQHF. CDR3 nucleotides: TGTGCCAGCAGCCTAGGGGACAGCCTCAATCAGCCCCAGCATTTT. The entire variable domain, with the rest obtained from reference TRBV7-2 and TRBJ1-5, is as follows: GAGVSQSPSNKVTEKGKDVELRCDPISGHTALYWYRQSLGQGLEFLIYFQGNSAPDKSGLPSDRFSAERTGGSVSTLTIQRTQQEDSAVYLCASSLGDSLNQPQHFGDGTRLSIL.

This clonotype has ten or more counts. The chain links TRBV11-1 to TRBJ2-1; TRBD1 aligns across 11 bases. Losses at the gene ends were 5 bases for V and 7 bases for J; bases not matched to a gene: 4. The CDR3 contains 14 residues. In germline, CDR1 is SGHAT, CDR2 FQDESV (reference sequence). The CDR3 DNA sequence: TGTGCCAGCAGCCACGGGACAGGGGGTAATGAGCAGTTCTTC. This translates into CASSHGTGGNEQFF.

CDR3 bases: TGTGCCAGCAGTGACAGGGCGAGTAATAATTCACCCCTCCACTTT. Its translation is CASSDRASNNSPLHF. The chain employs TRBV28 and TRBJ1-6; 7 bases map to TRBD1. CDR3 length: 15 amino acids. Germline trimming cut 5 bases from V and 5 bases from J; bases unmatched to any gene: 6. Germline CDR1 reads MDHEN; CDR2 reads SYDVKM.

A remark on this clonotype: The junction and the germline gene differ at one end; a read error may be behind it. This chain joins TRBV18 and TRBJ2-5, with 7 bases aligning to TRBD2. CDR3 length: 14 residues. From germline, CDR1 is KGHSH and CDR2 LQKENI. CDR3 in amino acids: CASSPPAGEETQYF. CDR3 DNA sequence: TGTGCCAGCTCCCCACCCGCGGGAGAAGAGACCCAGTACTTC.

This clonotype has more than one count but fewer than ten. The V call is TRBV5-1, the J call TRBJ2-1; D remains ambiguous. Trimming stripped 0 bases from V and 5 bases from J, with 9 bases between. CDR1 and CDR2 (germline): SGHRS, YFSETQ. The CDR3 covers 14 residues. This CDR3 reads CASSLEGLDNEQFF. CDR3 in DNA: TGCGCCAGCAGCTTGGAAGGGCTGGACAATGAGCAGTTCTTC. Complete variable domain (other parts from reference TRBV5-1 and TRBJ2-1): KAGVTQTPRYLIKTRGQQVTLSCSPISGHRSVSWYQQTPGQGLQFLFEYFSETQRNKGNFPGRFSGRQFSNSRSEMNVSTLELGDSALYLCASSLEGLDNEQFFGPGTRLTVL.

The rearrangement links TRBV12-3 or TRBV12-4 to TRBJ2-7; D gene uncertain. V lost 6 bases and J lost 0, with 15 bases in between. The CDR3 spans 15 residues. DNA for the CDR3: TGTGCCAGCAGCCCTGGTTACTACAGCTCCTACGAGCAGTACTTC. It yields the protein CASSPGYYSSYEQYF.

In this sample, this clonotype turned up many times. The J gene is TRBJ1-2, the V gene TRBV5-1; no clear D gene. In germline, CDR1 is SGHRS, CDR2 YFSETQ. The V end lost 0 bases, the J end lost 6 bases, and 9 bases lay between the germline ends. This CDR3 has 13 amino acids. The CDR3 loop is CASSLAAADGYTF. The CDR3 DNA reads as TGCGCCAGCAGCTTGGCCGCAGCGGATGGCTACACCTTC.

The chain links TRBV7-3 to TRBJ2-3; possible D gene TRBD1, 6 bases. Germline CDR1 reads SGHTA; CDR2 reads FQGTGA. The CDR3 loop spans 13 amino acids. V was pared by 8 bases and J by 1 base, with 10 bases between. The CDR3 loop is CASRDTGTDTQYF. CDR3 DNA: TGTGCCAGCCGGGACACAGGCACAGATACGCAGTATTTT.

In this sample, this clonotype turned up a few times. The CDR3, as DNA: TGTGCCAGCTCACAGACAGGGGGTACCAACTATGGCTACACCTTC. It specifies CASSQTGGTNYGYTF. The V call is TRBV18, the J call TRBJ1-2; 9 bases agree with TRBD1. This CDR3 region has 15 residues. The junction had 5 bases not matched to a gene; V was cut back by 4 bases and J by 2 bases. The germline CDR1 and CDR2 sequences are KGHSH and LQKENI.

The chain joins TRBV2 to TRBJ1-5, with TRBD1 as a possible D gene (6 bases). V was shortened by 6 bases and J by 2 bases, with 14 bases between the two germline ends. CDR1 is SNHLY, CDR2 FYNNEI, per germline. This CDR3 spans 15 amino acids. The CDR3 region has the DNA TGTGCCAGCAGGGACCTCGGGGGCGGCAATCAGCCCCAGCATTTT. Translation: CASRDLGGGNQPQHF.

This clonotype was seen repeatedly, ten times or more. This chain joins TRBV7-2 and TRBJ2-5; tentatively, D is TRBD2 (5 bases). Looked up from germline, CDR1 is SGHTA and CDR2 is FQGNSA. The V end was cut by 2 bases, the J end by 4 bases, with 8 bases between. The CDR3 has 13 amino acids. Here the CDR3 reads CASSLRGGETQYF. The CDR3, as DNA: TGTGCCAGCAGCTTACGGGGTGGAGAGACCCAGTACTTC.

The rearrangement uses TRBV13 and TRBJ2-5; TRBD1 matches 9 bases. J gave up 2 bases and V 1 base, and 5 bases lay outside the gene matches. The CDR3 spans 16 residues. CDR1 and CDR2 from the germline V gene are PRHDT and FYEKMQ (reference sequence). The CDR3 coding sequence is TGTGCCAGCAGCTTAGCTTGGACAGGGGATCAAGAGACCCAGTACTTC. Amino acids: CASSLAWTGDQETQYF.

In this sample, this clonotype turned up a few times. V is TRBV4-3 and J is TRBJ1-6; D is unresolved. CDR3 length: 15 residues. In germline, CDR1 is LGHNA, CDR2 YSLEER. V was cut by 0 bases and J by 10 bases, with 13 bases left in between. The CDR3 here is CASSQDYGGQSPLHF. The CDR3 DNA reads TGCGCCAGCAGCCAAGATTACGGTGGGCAATCACCCCTCCACTTT.

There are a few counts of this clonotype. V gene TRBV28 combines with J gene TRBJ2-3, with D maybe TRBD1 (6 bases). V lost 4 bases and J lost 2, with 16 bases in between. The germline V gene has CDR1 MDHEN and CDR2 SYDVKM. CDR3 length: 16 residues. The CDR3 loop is CASSSKDRDYTDTQYF. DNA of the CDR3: TGTGCCAGCAGTTCCAAGGACAGAGATTACACAGATACGCAGTATTTT.

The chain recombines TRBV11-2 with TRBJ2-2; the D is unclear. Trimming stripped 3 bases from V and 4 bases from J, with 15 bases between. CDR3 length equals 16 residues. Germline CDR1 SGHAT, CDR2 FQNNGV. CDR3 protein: CASSFNQNIGTGELFF. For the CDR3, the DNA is TGTGCCAGCAGCTTCAATCAGAACATCGGCACCGGGGAGCTGTTTTTT.

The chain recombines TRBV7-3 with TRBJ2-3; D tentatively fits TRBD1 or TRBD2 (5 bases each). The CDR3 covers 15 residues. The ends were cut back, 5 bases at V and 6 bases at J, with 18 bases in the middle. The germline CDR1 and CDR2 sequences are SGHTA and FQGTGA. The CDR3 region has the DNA TGTGCCAGCAGCGACCGTGGGGCGCCGGGGGATACGCAGTATTTT. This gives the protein CASSDRGAPGDTQYF.

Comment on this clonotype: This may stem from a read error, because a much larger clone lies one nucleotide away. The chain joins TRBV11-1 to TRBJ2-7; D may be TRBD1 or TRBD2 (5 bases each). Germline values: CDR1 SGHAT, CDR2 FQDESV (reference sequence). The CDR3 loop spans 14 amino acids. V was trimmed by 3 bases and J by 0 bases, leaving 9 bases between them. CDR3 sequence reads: CASSLWDDSYEQYF. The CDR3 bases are TGTGCCAGCAGCTTGTGGGACGACTCCTACGAGCAGTACTTC. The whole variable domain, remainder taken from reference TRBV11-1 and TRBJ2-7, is EAEVAQSPRYKITEKSQAVAFWCDPISGHATLYWYRQILGQGPELLVQFQDESVVDDSQLPKDRFSAERLKGVDSTLKIQPAELGDSAMYLCASSLWDDSYEQYFGPGTRLTVT.